This TCR beta chain originates from a study of identical twins. The V gene end was trimmed by 4 bases and the J gene end by 0 bases; junction bases not matched to a gene: 2. Germline CDR1 is ENHRY and CDR2 is SYGVKD. The CDR3 extends over 16 amino acids. Findings and caveats of the study: The degree of excess twin sharing was weaker in beta out-of-frame sequences.

Each CDR3 protein is one row after TCRdb ran MiXCR on the 5' RACE reads. The sample lists about 1.7 million distinct CDR3 sequences; around a third were seen once. This clonotype showed up just a few times. Antigen specificity is unknown. The V and J genes are TRBV10-3 and TRBJ2-1, with TRBD2 matching 11 bases. The sample comprised cord blood. This sequence was found in a newborn girl in good health. CDR3 residues: CAISGTSGHSYNEQFF. The CDR3 DNA follows: TGTGCCATCAGTGGGACTAGCGGGCACTCCTACAATGAGCAGTTCTTC.